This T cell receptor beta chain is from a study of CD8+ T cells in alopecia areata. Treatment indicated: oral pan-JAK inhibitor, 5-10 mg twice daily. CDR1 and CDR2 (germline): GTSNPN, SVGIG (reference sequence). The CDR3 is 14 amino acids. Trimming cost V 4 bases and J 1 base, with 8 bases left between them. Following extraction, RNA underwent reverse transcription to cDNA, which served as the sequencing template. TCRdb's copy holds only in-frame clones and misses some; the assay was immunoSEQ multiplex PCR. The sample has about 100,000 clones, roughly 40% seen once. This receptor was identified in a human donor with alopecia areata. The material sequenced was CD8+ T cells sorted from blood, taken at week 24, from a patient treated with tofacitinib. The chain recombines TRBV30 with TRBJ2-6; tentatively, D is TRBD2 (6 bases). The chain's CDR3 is CAWIGSSGANVLTF. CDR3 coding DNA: TGTGCCTGGATCGGGAGTTCTGGGGCCAACGTCCTGACTTTC. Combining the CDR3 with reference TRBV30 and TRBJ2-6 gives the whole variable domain SQTIHQWPATLVQPVGSPLSLECTVEGTSNPNLYWYRQAAGRGLQLLFYSVGIGQISSEVPQNLSASRPQDRQFILSSKKLLLSDSGFYLCAWIGSSGANVLTFGAGSRLTVL.